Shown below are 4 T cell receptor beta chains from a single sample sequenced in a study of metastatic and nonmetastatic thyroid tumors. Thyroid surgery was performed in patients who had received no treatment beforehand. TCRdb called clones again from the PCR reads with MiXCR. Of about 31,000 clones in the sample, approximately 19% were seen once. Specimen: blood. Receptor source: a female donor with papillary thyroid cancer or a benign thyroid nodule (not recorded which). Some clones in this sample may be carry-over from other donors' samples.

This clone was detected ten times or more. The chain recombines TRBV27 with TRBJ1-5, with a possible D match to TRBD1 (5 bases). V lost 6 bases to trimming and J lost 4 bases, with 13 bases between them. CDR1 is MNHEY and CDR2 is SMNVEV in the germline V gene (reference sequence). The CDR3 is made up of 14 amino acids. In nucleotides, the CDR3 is TGTGCCAGCAGGGGCCCCGGGGGGAATCAGCCCCAGCATTTT. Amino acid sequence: CASRGPGGNQPQHF.

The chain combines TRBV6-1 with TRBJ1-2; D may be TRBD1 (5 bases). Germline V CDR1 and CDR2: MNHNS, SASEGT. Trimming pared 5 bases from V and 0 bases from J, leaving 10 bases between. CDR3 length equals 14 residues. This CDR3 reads CASSKGTANYGYTF. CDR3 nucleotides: TGTGCCAGCAGTAAAGGGACGGCTAACTATGGCTACACCTTC.

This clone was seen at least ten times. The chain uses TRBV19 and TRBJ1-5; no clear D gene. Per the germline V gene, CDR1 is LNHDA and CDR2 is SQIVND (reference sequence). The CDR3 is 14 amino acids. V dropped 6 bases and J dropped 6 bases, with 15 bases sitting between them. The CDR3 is CASRARGRRQPQHF. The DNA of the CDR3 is TGTGCCAGTAGGGCACGCGGTAGGCGTCAGCCCCAGCATTTT. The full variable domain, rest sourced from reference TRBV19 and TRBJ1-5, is DGGITQSPKYLFRKEGQNVTLSCEQNLNHDAMYWYRQDPGQGLRLIYYSQIVNDFQKGDIAEGYSVSREKKESFPLTVTSAQKNPTAFYLCASRARGRRQPQHFGDGTRLSIL.

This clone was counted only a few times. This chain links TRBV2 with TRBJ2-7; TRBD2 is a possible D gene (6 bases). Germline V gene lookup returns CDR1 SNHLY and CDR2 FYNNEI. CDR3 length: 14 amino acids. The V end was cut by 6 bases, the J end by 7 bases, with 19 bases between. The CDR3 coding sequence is TGTGCCAGCAGCCGGGACTCCCACAGGATTGAGCAGTACTTC. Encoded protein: CASSRDSHRIEQYF.